The clone carrying this TCR beta chain was seen many times. This specimen comes from a study of T cell repertoires in cytomegalovirus infection. Via MiXCR, TCRdb re-called the reads, giving one row per CDR3 protein. Of hundreds of thousands of distinct CDR3 sequences in the sample, about 9.2% were seen once. Trimming cost V 4 bases and J 0 bases, with 8 bases left between them. The CDR3 runs to 14 residues. The sequenced sample consisted of PBMCs. This chain connects TRBV12-3 or TRBV12-4 to TRBJ2-3; perhaps TRBD1 as D (6 bases). This clonotype was obtained from a human donor in good health (CMV status not recorded). Some clones in this sample may be carry-over from other donors' samples. The CDR3 loop reads CASSWTASTDTQYF. The CDR3 region has the DNA TGTGCCAGCAGTTGGACAGCTAGCACAGATACGCAGTATTTT.